The 7 T cell receptor beta chains presented below share a single source sample, sequenced in a study of identical twins. A single record per CDR3 protein comes from TCRdb applying MiXCR to the 5' RACE reads. The sample holds around 490,000 distinct CDR3 sequences, roughly 15% seen once. These same records also appear under a second study, on yellow fever vaccine responses in identical twins.

Sequencing was performed on CD4+ T cells sorted from blood. These receptor sequences come from a woman between 18 and 30 years old in good health.

There are a few counts of this clonotype. V is TRBV20-1 and J is TRBJ2-3; weak D call: TRBD1 (5 bases). V lost 5 bases and J 0 bases, leaving 9 bases between the germline ends. The CDR3 consists of 13 residues. CDR1 is DFQATT and CDR2 is SNEGSKA in the germline V gene (reference sequence). CDR3 sequence (DNA): TGCAGTGCTGGGGCAGCTAGCACAGATACGCAGTATTTT. This codes for CSAGAASTDTQYF.

V and J are TRBV4-1 and TRBJ1-2; D is perhaps TRBD1 (6 bases). Trimming took off 0 bases at V and 8 bases at J, with 16 bases between the two ends. CDR3 length equals 15 residues. Per the germline V gene, CDR1 is MGHRA and CDR2 is YSYEKL. CDR3 sequence reads: CASSQEPGTGYGYTF. The CDR3 DNA is TGCGCCAGCAGCCAAGAGCCGGGCACAGGGTACGGCTACACCTTC.

The chain joins TRBV11-2 to TRBJ1-1; D might be TRBD1 (6 bases). The length of the CDR3 is 13 residues. Between the trimmed V and J ends, which lost 1 base and 7 bases, there was a span of 10 bases. Germline CDR1 and CDR2: SGHAT and FQNNGV. CDR3 in DNA: TGTGCCAGCAGCTTAGTTCCGGACAGTGAAGCTTTCTTT. This gives the protein CASSLVPDSEAFF. The complete variable domain, with remaining parts taken from reference TRBV11-2 and TRBJ1-1, reads EAGVAQSPRYKIIEKRQSVAFWCNPISGHATLYWYQQILGQGPKLLIQFQNNGVVDDSQLPKDRFSAERLKGVDSTLKIQPAKLEDSAVYLCASSLVPDSEAFFGQGTRLTVV.

This clonotype appeared a few times. V and J are TRBV29-1 and TRBJ2-7; perhaps TRBD1 as D (5 bases). Germline CDR1 and CDR2: SQVTM and ANQGSEA. V was clipped by 4 bases and J by 3 bases, with 13 bases between them. CDR3 size: 13 residues. CDR3 DNA: TGCAGCGTTGTCCTGACAGCCGTCTACGAGCAGTACTTC. Translated: CSVVLTAVYEQYF.

The table lists this clonotype with many counts. This chain's CDR3 is CASSPPDGDNQPQHF. The DNA for the CDR3 is TGTGCCAGCAGTCCCCCCGACGGGGACAATCAGCCCCAGCATTTT. V and J are TRBV12-3 or TRBV12-4 and TRBJ1-5; D is undetermined. CDR3 length: 15 amino acids. The germline V and J ends were trimmed by 5 bases and 3 bases, with 14 bases remaining between them.

CDR3 region: CASSYGGKIVNSPLHF. Here the CDR3 DNA reads TGTGCCAGCAGTTACGGGGGCAAAATTGTTAATTCACCCCTCCACTTT. This rearrangement joins TRBV6-5 to TRBJ1-6; a possible D gene is TRBD1 (6 bases). The length of the CDR3 is 16 residues. Trimming pared 2 bases from V and 6 bases from J, leaving 14 bases between. Per germline, CDR1 MNHEY and CDR2 SVGAGI.

The chain joins TRBV20-1 to TRBJ2-5, with 10 bases aligning to TRBD1. There are 15 residues in the CDR3. V lost 1 base and J lost 1; bases outside the gene matches: 3. The germline CDR1 and CDR2 sequences are DFQATT and SNEGSKA (reference sequence). Here the CDR3 DNA reads TGCAGTGCTAGAGGCGGGGACAGGGGCCAAGAGACCCAGTACTTC. Amino acids: CSARGGDRGQETQYF.